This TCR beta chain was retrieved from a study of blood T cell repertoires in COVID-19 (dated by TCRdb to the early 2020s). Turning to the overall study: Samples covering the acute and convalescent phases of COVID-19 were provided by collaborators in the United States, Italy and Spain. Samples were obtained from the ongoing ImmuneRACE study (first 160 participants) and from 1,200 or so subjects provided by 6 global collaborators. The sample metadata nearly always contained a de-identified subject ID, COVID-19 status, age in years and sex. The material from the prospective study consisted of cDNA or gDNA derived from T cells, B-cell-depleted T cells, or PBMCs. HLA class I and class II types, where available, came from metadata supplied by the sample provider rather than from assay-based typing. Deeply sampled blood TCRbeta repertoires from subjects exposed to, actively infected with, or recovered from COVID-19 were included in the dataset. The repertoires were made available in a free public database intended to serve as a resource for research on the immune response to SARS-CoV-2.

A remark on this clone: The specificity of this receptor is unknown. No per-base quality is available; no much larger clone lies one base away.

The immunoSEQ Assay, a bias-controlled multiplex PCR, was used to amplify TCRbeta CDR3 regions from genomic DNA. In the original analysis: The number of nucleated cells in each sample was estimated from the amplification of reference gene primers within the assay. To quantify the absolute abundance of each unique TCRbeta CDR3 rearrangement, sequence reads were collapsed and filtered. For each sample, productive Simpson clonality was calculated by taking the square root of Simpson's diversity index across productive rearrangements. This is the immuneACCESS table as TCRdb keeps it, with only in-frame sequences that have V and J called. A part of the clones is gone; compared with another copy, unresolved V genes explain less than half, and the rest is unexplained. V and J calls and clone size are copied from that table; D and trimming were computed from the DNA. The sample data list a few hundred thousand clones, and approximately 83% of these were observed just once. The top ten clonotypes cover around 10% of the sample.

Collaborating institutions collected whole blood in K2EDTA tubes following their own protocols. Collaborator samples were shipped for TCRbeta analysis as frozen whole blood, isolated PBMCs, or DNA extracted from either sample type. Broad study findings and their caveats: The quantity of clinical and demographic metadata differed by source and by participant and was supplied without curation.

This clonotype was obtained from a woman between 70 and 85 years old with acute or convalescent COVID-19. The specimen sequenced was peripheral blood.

The bases read TGTGCCAGCATAATTGACGGCGGGTCTGGAAACACCATATATTTT. Translated, this gives CASIIDGGSGNTIYF. The rearrangement combines TRBV6-6 with TRBJ1-3; the D gene identity is not certain. The germline V gene (reference sequence) sets CDR1 to MNHNY and CDR2 to SVGAGI. At the junction V is shortened by 7 bases and J by 1 base, with 14 bases in between. The CDR3 contains 15 residues, cysteine and phenylalanine counted. The sequence is cut down to CDR3 DNA, 45 bases in frame from base 1.